This paragraph covers one TCR beta chain sequence. In the original workflow: For nucleated cells, counts were estimated from reference gene primer amplification. The table came from immunoSEQ multiplex PCR; TCRdb's copy has only in-frame clones and leaves some out. The DNA was the basis for D and trimming; V, J and clone size are from that table. This table has 100,000 or so clones, 81% appearing once. These data are taken from a study of blood T cell repertoires in COVID-19. Overall study: Italy, Spain and the United States were the sources of the convalescent and acute COVID-19 samples. T cells, B-cell-depleted T cells, or PBMCs supplied cDNA or gDNA.

Germline CDR1 reads SGHTA; CDR2 reads FQGTGA. This CDR3 is 13 amino acids long. Trimming took off 2 bases at V and 5 bases at J, with 7 bases between the two ends. The receptor was isolated from a man of 80 years or more with acute or convalescent COVID-19. This sequence joins TRBV7-3 and TRBJ2-1; possibly TRBD2 for D (6 bases). The sequenced sample was peripheral blood. The CDR3: CASSLERDNEQFF. DNA for the CDR3: TGTGCCAGCAGCTTAGAGCGGGACAATGAGCAGTTCTTC.